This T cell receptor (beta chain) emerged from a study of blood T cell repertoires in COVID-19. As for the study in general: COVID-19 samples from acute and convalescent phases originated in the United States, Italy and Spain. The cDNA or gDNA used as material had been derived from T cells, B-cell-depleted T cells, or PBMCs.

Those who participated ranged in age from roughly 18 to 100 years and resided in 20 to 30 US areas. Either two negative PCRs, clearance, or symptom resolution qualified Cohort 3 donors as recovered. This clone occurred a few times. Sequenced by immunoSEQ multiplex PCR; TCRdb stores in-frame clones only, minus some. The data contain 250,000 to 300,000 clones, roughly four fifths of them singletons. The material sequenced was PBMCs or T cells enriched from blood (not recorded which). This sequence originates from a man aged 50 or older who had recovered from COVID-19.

CDR3 bases: TGTGCCAGCAGCTACGGGAGGAATCTCGAGCAGTACTTC. Protein: CASSYGRNLEQYF. The chain recombines TRBV5-6 with TRBJ2-7, with 7 bases matching TRBD2. The V gene end was trimmed by 3 bases and the J gene end by 6 bases; junction bases not matched to a gene: 6. This CDR3 is built from 13 residues. The germline gives CDR1 SGHDT, CDR2 YYEEEE.